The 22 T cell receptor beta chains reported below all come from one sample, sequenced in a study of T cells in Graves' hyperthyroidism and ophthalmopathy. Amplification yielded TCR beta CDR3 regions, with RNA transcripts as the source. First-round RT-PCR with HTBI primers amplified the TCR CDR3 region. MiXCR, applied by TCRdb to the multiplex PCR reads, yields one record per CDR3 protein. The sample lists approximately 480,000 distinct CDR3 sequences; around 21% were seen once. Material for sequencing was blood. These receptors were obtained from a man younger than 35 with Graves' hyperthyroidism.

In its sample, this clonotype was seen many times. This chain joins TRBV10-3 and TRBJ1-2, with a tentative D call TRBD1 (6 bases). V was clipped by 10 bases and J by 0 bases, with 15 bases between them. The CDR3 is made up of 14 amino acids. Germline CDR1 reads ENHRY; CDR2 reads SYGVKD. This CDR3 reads CATRPGAANYGYTF. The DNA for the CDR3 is TGTGCCACCCGACCGGGGGCGGCTAACTATGGCTACACCTTC.

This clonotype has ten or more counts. The CDR3: CASSLAWGNQPQHF. DNA of the CDR3: TGTGCCAGCAGTCTTGCGTGGGGCAATCAGCCCCAGCATTTT. The J gene is TRBJ1-5, the V gene TRBV6-1; D ambiguous. The CDR3 contains 14 residues. The ends were cut back, 5 bases at V and 2 bases at J, with 10 bases in the middle. Germline V gives CDR1 MNHNS, CDR2 SASEGT.

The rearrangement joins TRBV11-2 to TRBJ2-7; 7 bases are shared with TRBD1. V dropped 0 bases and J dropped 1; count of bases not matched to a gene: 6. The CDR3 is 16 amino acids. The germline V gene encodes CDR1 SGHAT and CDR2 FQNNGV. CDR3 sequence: CASSLDLTGISYEQYF. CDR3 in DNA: TGTGCCAGCAGCTTAGATCTGACAGGGATATCCTACGAGCAGTACTTC.

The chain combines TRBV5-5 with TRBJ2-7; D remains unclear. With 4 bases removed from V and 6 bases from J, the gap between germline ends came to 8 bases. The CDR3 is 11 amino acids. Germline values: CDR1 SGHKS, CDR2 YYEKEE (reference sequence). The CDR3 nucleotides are TGTGCCAGCAGCACCCCCCTCGAGCAGTACTTC. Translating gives CASSTPLEQYF.

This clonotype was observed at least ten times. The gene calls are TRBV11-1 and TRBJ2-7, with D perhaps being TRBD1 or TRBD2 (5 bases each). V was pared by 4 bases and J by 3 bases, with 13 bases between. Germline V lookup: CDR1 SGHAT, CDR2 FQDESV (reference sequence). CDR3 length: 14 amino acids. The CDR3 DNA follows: TGTGCCAGCAGCTCACCGGGACGGTTCTACGAGCAGTACTTC. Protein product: CASSSPGRFYEQYF.

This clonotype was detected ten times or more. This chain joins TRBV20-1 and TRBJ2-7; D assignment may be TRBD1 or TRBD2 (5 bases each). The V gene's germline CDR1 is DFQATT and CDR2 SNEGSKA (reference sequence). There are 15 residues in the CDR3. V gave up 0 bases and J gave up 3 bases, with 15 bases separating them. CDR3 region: CSARDIGAGSYEQYF. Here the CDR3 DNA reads TGCAGTGCTAGAGACATCGGGGCAGGGAGCTACGAGCAGTACTTC.

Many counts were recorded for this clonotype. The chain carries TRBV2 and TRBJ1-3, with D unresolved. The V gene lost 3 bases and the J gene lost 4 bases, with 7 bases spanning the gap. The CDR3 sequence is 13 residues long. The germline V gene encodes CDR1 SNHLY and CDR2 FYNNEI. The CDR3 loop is CASSDRTGNTIYF. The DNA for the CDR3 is TGTGCCAGCAGTGATAGGACGGGAAACACCATATATTTT.

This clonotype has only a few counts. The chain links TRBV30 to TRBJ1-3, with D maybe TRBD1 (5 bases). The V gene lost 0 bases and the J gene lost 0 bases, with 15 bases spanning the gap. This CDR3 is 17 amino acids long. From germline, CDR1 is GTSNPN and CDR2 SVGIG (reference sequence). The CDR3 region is CAWSVHLGALSGNTIYF. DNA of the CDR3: TGTGCCTGGAGTGTACACCTAGGGGCCCTCTCTGGAAACACCATATATTTT. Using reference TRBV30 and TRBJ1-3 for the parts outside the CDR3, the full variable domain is SQTIHQWPATLVQPVGSPLSLECTVEGTSNPNLYWYRQAAGRGLQLLFYSVGIGQISSEVPQNLSASRPQDRQFILSSKKLLLSDSGFYLCAWSVHLGALSGNTIYFGEGSWLTVV.

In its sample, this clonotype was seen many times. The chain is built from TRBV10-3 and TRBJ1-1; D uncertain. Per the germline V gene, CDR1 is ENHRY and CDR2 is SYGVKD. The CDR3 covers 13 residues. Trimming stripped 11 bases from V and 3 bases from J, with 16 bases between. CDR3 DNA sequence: TGTGCCGCGTCTGGAAGGGCGGACACTGAAGCTTTCTTT. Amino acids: CAASGRADTEAFF.

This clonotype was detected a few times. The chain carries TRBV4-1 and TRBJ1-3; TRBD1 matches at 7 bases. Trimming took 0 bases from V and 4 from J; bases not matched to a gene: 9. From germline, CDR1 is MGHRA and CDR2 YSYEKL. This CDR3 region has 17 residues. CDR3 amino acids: CASSQDIPGGAGNTIYF. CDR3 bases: TGCGCCAGCAGCCAAGATATACCAGGGGGGGCAGGAAACACCATATATTTT.

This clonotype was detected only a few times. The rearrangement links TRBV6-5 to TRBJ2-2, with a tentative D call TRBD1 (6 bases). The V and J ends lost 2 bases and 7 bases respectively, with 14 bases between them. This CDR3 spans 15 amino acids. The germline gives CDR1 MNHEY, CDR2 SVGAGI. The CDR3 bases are TGTGCCAGCAGTTACCGTCCTGGACAGTTCGGGGAGCTGTTTTTT. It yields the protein CASSYRPGQFGELFF.

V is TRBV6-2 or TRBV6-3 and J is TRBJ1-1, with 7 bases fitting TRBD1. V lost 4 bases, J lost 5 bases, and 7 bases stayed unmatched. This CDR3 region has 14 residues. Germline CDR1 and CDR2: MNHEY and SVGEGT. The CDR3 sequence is CASSLEGARTEAFF. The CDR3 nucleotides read TGTGCCAGCAGTTTGGAGGGGGCGCGAACTGAAGCTTTCTTT.

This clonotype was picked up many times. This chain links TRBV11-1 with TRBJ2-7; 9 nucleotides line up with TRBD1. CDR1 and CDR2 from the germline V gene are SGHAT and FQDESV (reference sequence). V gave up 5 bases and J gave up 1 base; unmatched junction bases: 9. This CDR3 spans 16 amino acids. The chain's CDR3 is CASSVTGTGNSYEQYF. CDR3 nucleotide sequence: TGTGCCAGCAGCGTAACCGGGACAGGGAATTCCTACGAGCAGTACTTC.

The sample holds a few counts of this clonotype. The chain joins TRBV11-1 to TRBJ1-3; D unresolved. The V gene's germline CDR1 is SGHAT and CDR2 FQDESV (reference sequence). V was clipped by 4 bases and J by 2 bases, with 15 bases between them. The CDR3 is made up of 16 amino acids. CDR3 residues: CASSWGQPSPGNTIYF. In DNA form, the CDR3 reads TGTGCCAGCAGCTGGGGTCAGCCTTCTCCTGGAAACACCATATATTTT.

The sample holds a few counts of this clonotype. CDR3 loop: CASSGGPDGYTF. The CDR3 nucleotides read TGTGCCAGCAGCGGAGGCCCTGACGGCTACACCTTC. This chain links TRBV9 with TRBJ1-2, with D hard to call. The germline gives CDR1 SGDLS, CDR2 YYNGEE. Trimming shortened V by 3 bases and J by 8 bases, and 11 bases separated the two germline ends. The length of the CDR3 is 12 residues.

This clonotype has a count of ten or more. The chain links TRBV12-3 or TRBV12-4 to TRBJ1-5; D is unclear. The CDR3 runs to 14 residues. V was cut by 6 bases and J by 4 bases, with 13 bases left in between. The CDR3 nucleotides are TGTGCCAGCAGCCTGGCCGTCGAGAATCAGCCCCAGCATTTT. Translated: CASSLAVENQPQHF.

CDR3 amino acids: CASSPPGLGNTEAFF. Here the CDR3 DNA reads TGTGCCAGCTCACCACCGGGACTGGGGAACACTGAAGCTTTCTTT. V and J are TRBV18 and TRBJ1-1, with D maybe TRBD1 (5 bases). This CDR3 comprises 15 residues. Trimming left V 0 bases short and J 1 base short, with 9 bases between. Per germline, CDR1 KGHSH and CDR2 LQKENI.

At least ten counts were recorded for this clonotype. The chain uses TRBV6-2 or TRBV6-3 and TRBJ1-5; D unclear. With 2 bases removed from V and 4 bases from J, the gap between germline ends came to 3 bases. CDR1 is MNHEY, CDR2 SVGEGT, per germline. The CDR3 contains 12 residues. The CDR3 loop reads CASSYMNQPQHF. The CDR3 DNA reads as TGTGCCAGCAGTTACATGAATCAGCCCCAGCATTTT.

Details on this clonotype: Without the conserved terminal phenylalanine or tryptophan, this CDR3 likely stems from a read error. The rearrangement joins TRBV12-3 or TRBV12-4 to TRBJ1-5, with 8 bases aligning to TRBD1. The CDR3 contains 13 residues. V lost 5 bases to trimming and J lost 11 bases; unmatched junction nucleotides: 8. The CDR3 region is CASSPPGQGSQHL. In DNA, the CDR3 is TGTGCCAGCAGTCCTCCCGGACAGGGATCCCAGCATCTT.

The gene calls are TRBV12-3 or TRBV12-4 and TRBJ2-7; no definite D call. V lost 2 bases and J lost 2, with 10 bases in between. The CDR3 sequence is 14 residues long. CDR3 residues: CASSLSHGPYEQYF. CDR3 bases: TGTGCCAGCAGTTTAAGCCATGGGCCCTACGAGCAGTACTTC.

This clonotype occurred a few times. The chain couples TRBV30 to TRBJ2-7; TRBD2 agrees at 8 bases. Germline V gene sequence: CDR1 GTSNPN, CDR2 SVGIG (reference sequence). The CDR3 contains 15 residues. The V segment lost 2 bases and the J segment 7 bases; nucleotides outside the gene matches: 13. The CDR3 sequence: CAWSIGGRPAGEQYF. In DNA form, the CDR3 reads TGTGCCTGGAGTATCGGCGGGAGGCCCGCAGGGGAGCAGTACTTC.

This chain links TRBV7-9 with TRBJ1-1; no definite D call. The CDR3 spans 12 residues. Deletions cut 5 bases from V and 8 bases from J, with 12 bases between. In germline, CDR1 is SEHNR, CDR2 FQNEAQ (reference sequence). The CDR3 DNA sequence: TGTGCCAGCAGCCCCCTTACCGGGGAAGCTTTCTTT. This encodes CASSPLTGEAFF.